The sequence of this T cell receptor (beta chain) was determined in a study of cytomegalovirus exposure and HLA in healthy donors. PCR primers comprised 60 Vbeta and 13 Jbeta primers. Assay used: immunoSEQ multiplex PCR; TCRdb lists only in-frame clones, some missing. This sample yields some 90,000 clones, of which 81% are seen a single time; roughly 4% belongs to the top ten. Per the germline V gene, CDR1 is SGHTA and CDR2 is FQGNSA. V dropped 5 bases and J dropped 6 bases, with 8 bases sitting between them. CDR3 length equals 12 residues. Sample: PBMCs. This receptor was taken from a woman between 70 and 85 years old in good health and CMV-seropositive. The chain links TRBV7-2 to TRBJ2-1; no definite D call. CDR3 nucleotides: TGTGCCAGCAGCGATTACTTCAATGAGCAGTTCTTC. It specifies CASSDYFNEQFF.